This entry lists 18 T cell receptor beta chains sequenced from one sample in a study of metastatic and nonmetastatic thyroid tumors. Thyroid surgery was preceded by no treatment in any patient. MiXCR was used by TCRdb to re-call the PCR reads. The sample shows fewer than 20,000 clones, about 25% of them seen only once. Sequencing was done on a sample of adjacent normal tissue. All receptors derive from a female donor with papillary thyroid cancer or a benign thyroid nodule (not recorded which). Some clones in this sample may be carry-over from other donors' samples.

This clone was counted ten times or more. A much more abundant neighbour one base away suggests this may be a read error. The same CDR3 also results from other DNA sequences found in this sample. The V gene is TRBV7-9, the J gene TRBJ1-2; 9 bases match TRBD1. This CDR3 has 13 residues. Trimming at V came to 5 bases and at J to 8 bases, leaving 6 bases not matched to a gene. The V gene's germline CDR1 is SEHNR and CDR2 FQNEAQ (reference sequence). In nucleotides, the CDR3 is TGTGCCAGCAGCCCCAACAGGGGGCTCGGCTACACCTTC. As protein: CASSPNRGLGYTF.

For this clone: Since the CDR3 does not end with the conserved phenylalanine or tryptophan, this likely comes from a read error. The limits of the CDR3 on the DNA are not certain, so only TCRdb's listed CDR3 is given. The V and J genes are TRBV6-1 and TRBJ1-2; TRBD1, the table's D call, was not compared with the DNA. The CDR3 has 12 residues if both end residues are counted. Germline V lookup: CDR1 MNHNS, CDR2 SASEGT. This CDR3 reads CAISTGERGYTC.

Of note for this clone: The DNA is omitted, as the CDR3 cannot be located on it reliably, and the CDR3 follows TCRdb's listing. The chain couples TRBV2 to TRBJ2-7. Both ends counted, the CDR3 spans 15 residues. CDR1 SNHLY and CDR2 FYNNEI come from the germline V gene. The chain's CDR3 is CASSDRFLGMGEQYF.

This clone appeared many times. The rearrangement joins TRBV7-9 to TRBJ2-2; no definite D call. Germline-derived CDR1 and CDR2 are SEHNR and FQNEAQ (reference sequence). This CDR3 contains 14 residues. V was trimmed by 5 bases and J by 0 bases, leaving 7 bases between them. This CDR3 reads CASSPFSNTGELFF. CDR3 bases: TGTGCCAGCAGCCCCTTCTCGAACACCGGGGAGCTGTTTTTT. The full variable domain, with the rest looked up from reference TRBV7-9 and TRBJ2-2, is DTGVSQNPRHKITKRGQNVTFRCDPISEHNRLYWYRQTLGQGPEFLTYFQNEAQLEKSRLLSDRFSAERPKGSFSTLEIQRTEQGDSAMYLCASSPFSNTGELFFGEGSRLTVL.

On this clone itself: One junction end does not reproduce the germline sequence, and a read error may be involved. The chain employs TRBV10-1 and TRBJ1-1; D is ambiguous. Germline CDR1 WNHNN, CDR2 SYGVQD (reference sequence). The CDR3 covers 13 residues. This CDR3 reads CTSTEILGAEAFF. The DNA of the CDR3 is TGCACCAGCACTGAGATCCTAGGCGCTGAAGCGTTCTTT.

The genes are TRBV6-1 and TRBJ2-7; tentatively, D is TRBD1 or TRBD2 (5 bases each). Between the trimmed V and J ends, which lost 6 bases and 4 bases, there was a span of 16 bases. This CDR3 has 14 residues. Germline V CDR1 and CDR2: MNHNS, SASEGT. CDR3 bases: TGTGCCAGCAGAAGGTACGGGACGCAATACGAGCAGTACTTC. This translates into CASRRYGTQYEQYF.

In this sample, this clone turned up many times. CDR3 DNA: TGTGCCAGCAGCACCGACGGACAGGGCTGGAGCAATCAGCCCCAGCATTTT. Translation gives CASSTDGQGWSNQPQHF. V usage is TRBV5-5 and J usage is TRBJ1-5; 8 bases fit TRBD1. Trimming at V came to 4 bases and at J to 1 base, leaving 10 bases not matched to a gene. This CDR3 contains 17 residues. The germline gives CDR1 SGHKS, CDR2 YYEKEE (reference sequence).

V and J are TRBV28 and TRBJ2-5; D ambiguous. This CDR3 contains 16 residues. Germline V gives CDR1 MDHEN, CDR2 SYDVKM. V was clipped by 6 bases and J by 2 bases, with 19 bases between them. CDR3 protein: CASSPRWGTRQETQYF. The CDR3 DNA reads as TGTGCCAGCAGCCCCCGCTGGGGAACGCGTCAAGAGACCCAGTACTTC.

A word on this clone: The missing conserved phenylalanine or tryptophan at the end of this CDR3 makes a read error likely. V usage is TRBV12-3 or TRBV12-4 and J usage is TRBJ2-7; TRBD2 matches 14 bases. The CDR3 length is 18 residues. CDR3 loop: CFSSVYLNRTSGRHEQYS. The CDR3 coding sequence is TGTTTCAGCTCAGTTTACCTGAATCGGACTAGCGGGAGGCACGAGCAGTACTCC.

This clone is labeled medium-sized. The V gene is TRBV28, the J gene TRBJ2-3; possible D gene TRBD2, 7 bases. Trimming left V 6 bases short and J 3 bases short, with 22 bases between. The CDR3 spans 17 residues. Germline V lookup: CDR1 MDHEN, CDR2 SYDVKM. CDR3 DNA: TGTGCCAGCAGCTCGGCGGTGGGGGGGGGCAAGACAGATACGCAGTATTTT. It yields the protein CASSSAVGGGKTDTQYF.

At least ten counts were recorded for this clone. The V gene is TRBV19, the J gene TRBJ2-7; D is perhaps TRBD1 (5 bases). Trimming took 6 bases from V and 0 from J, leaving 9 bases between them. The germline gives CDR1 LNHDA, CDR2 SQIVND (reference sequence). There are 13 residues in the CDR3. The CDR3 region is CASRAGYSYEQYF. Written as DNA, the CDR3 is TGTGCCAGTAGGGCAGGGTACTCCTACGAGCAGTACTTC.

The genes are TRBV13 and TRBJ1-1; tentatively, D is TRBD1 (6 bases). Germline V gene sequence: CDR1 PRHDT, CDR2 FYEKMQ (reference sequence). The CDR3 extends over 16 amino acids. The V and J ends lost 3 bases and 1 base respectively, with 15 bases between them. The CDR3 DNA follows: TGTGCCAGCAGCTTTCGGGGGCGGGGAAGGAACACTGAAGCTTTCTTT. It specifies CASSFRGRGRNTEAFF.

This clone has only a few counts. V is TRBV10-1 and J is TRBJ2-7, with 8 bases lining up with TRBD1. The germline CDR1 and CDR2 sequences are WNHNN and SYGVQD (reference sequence). Unmatched junction bases numbered 13, after V lost 3 bases and J lost 3 bases. The CDR3 sequence is 17 residues long. CDR3 residues: CASSEEHNRGNHYEQYF. The CDR3 DNA is TGCGCCAGCAGTGAAGAACATAACAGGGGGAACCACTACGAGCAGTACTTC.

This clone is labeled medium-sized. The genes are TRBV28 and TRBJ1-5; D call uncertain. Germline CDR1 is MDHEN and CDR2 is SYDVKM. The length of the CDR3 is 13 residues. V lost 6 bases, J lost 6 bases, and 12 bases lay in between. The CDR3 region has the DNA TGTGCCAGCAGGCTCCGGATTACTCAGCCCCAGCATTTT. This sequence encodes CASRLRITQPQHF.

There are many counts of this clone. The chain combines TRBV30 with TRBJ2-6; unclear D gene. Trimming shortened V by 3 bases and J by 3 bases, and 12 bases separated the two germline ends. The length of the CDR3 is 15 residues. Germline loops: CDR1 GTSNPN, CDR2 SVGIG (reference sequence). CDR3 DNA: TGTGCCTGGAGCGTGGCCAGGAGTGGGGCCAACGTCCTGACTTTC. It codes for CAWSVARSGANVLTF.

The V gene is TRBV20-1, the J gene TRBJ2-7; 11 bases align to TRBD2. Germline values: CDR1 DFQATT, CDR2 SNEGSKA (reference sequence). The CDR3 length is 16 residues. The ends lost 6 bases at V and 0 bases at J; junction bases unmatched: 10. CDR3 sequence reads: CSAPLAGGQSSYEQYF. The CDR3 DNA is TGCAGTGCCCCCTTAGCGGGAGGGCAGAGCTCCTACGAGCAGTACTTC.

This clone was counted many times. V is TRBV15 and J is TRBJ2-5, with D possibly being TRBD2 (6 bases). Trimming stripped 1 base from V and 5 bases from J, with 14 bases between. CDR1 is LNHNV, CDR2 YYDKDF, per germline (reference sequence). The CDR3 consists of 15 residues. The CDR3: CATSRGSGVDETQYF. The CDR3, as DNA: TGTGCCACCAGCAGAGGTTCGGGAGTAGATGAGACCCAGTACTTC.

This clone is medium-sized in the sample. V gene TRBV6-6 combines with J gene TRBJ2-7, with 13 nucleotides matching TRBD2. The germline CDR1 and CDR2 sequences are MNHNY and SVGAGI (reference sequence). This CDR3 is 17 amino acids long. Germline trimming cut 0 bases from V and 5 bases from J; bases unmatched to any gene: 7. CDR3 sequence: CASSYSQRTSGRHEQYF. Here the CDR3 DNA reads TGTGCCAGCAGTTACTCTCAAAGGACTAGCGGGAGACACGAGCAGTACTTC.